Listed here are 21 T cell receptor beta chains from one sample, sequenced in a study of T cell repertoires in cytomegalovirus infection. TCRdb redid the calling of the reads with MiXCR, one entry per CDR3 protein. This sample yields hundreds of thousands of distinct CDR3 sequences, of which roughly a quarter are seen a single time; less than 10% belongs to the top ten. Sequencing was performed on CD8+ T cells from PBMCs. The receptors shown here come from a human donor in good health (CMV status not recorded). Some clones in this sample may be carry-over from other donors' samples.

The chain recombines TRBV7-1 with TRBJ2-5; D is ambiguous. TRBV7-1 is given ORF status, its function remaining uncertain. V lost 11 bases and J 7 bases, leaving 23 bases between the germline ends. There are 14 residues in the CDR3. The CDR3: CAVPRGGNLGTQYF. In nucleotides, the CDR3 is TGTGCCGTCCCTCGAGGTGGGAATCTCGGGACCCAGTACTTC.

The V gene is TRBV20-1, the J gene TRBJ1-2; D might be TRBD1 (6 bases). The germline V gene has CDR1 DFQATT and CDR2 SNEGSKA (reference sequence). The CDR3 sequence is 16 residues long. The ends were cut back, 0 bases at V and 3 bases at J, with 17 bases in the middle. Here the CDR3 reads CSARDQPGKGDYGYTF. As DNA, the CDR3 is TGCAGTGCTAGAGATCAGCCAGGGAAGGGGGACTATGGCTACACCTTC.

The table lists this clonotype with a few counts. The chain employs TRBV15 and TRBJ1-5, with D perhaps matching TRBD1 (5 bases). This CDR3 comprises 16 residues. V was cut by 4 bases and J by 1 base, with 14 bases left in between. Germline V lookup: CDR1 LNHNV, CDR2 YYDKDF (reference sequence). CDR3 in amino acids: CATSTRGYRSNQPQHF. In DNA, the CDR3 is TGTGCCACCAGCACGCGGGGCTATCGGAGCAATCAGCCCCAGCATTTT.

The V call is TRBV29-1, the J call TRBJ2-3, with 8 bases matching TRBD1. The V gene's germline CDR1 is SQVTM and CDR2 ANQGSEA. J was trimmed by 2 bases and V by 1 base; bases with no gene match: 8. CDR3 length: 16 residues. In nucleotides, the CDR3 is TGCAGCGTTGAAGGGTTGGACAGGGAGCTCACAGATACGCAGTATTTT. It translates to CSVEGLDRELTDTQYF.

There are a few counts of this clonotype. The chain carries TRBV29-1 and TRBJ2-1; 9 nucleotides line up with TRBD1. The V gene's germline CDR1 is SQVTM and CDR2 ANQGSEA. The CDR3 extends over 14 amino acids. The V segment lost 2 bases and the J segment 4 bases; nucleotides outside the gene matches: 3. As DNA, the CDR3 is TGCAGCGTTGAAAGACAGGGGGTGTACAATGAGCAGTTCTTC. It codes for CSVERQGVYNEQFF.

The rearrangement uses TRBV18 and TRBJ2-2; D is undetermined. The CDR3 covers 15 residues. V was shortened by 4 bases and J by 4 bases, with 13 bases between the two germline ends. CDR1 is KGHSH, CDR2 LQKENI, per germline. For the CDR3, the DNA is TGTGCCAGCTCACGTTGGCTCGACCCCACCGGGGAGCTGTTTTTT. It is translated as CASSRWLDPTGELFF. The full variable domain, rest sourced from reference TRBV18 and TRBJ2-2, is NAGVMQNPRHLVRRRGQEARLRCSPMKGHSHVYWYRQLPEEGLKFMVYLQKENIIDESGMPKERFSAEFPKEGPSILRIQQVVRGDSAAYFCASSRWLDPTGELFFGEGSRLTVL.

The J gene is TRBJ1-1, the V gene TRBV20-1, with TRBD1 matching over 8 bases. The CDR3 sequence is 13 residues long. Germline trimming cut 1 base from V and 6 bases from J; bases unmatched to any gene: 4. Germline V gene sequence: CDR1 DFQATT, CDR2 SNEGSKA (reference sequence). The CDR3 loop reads CSARGQGLSEAFF. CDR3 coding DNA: TGCAGTGCTAGAGGACAGGGGCTCTCTGAAGCTTTCTTT.

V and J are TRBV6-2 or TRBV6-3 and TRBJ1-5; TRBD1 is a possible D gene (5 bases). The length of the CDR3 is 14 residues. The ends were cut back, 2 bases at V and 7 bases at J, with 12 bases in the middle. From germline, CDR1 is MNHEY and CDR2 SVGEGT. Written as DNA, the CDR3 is TGTGCCAGCAGTTACACCAGGGCCGGCCAGCCCCAGCATTTT. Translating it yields CASSYTRAGQPQHF.

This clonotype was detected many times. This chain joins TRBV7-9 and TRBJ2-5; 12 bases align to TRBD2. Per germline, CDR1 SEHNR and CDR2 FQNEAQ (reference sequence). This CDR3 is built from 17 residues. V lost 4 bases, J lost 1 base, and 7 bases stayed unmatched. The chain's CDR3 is CASSSPTSGGLQETQYF. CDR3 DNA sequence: TGTGCCAGCAGCTCCCCGACTAGCGGGGGCCTCCAAGAGACCCAGTACTTC.

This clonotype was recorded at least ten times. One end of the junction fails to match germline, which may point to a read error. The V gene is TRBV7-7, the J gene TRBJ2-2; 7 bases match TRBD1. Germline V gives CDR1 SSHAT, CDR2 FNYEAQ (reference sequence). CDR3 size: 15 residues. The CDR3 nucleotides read TGTGCTAGCAGCCAATCGGGACAGCGATCAGGGGAGCTGTTTTTT. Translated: CASSQSGQRSGELFF.

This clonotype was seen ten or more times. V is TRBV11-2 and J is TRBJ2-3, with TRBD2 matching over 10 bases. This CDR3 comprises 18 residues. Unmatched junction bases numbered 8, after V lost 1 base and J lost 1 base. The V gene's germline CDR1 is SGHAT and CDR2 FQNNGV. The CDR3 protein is CASSLALLAGGRTDTQYF. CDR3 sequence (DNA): TGTGCCAGCAGCTTAGCCTTATTAGCGGGGGGTCGCACAGATACGCAGTATTTT.

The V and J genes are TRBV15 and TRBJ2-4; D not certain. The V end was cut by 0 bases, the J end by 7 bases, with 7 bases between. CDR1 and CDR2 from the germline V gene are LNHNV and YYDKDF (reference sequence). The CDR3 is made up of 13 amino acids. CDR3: CATSRDKRNIQYF. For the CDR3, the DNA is TGTGCCACCAGCAGAGATAAGAGGAACATTCAGTACTTC.

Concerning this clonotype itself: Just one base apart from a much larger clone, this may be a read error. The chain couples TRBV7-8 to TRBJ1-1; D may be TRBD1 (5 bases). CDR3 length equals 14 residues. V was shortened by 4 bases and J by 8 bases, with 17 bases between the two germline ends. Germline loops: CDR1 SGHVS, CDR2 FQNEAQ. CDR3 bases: TGTGCCAGCAGCTCAACTCTTGGGACTCCGGAAGCTTTCTTT. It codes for CASSSTLGTPEAFF.

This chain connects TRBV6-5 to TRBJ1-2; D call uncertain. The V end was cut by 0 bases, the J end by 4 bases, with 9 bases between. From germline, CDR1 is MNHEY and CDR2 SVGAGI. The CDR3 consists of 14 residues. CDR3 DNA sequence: TGTGCCAGCAGTTACTCTCACGCAGCCTATGGCTACACCTTC. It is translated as CASSYSHAAYGYTF.

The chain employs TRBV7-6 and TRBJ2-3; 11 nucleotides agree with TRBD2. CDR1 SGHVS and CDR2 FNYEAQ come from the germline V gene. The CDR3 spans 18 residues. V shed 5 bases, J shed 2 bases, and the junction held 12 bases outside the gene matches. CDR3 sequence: CASSHLAGGLGLTDTQYF. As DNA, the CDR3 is TGTGCCAGCAGCCACTTAGCGGGGGGGCTCGGTCTCACAGATACGCAGTATTTT.

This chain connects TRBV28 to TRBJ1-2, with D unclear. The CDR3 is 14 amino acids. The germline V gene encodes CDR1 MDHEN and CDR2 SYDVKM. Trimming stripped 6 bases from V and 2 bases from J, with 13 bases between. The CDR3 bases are TGTGCCAGCAGCCCCCAACAGATCAACTATGGCTACACCTTC. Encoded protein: CASSPQQINYGYTF.

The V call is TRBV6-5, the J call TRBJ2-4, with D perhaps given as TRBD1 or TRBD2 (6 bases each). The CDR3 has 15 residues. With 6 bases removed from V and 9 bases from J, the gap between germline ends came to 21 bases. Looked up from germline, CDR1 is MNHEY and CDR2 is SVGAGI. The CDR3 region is CASSPQGGSLSIQYF. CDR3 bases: TGTGCCAGCAGCCCACAAGGGGGGAGCTTGTCCATTCAGTACTTC.

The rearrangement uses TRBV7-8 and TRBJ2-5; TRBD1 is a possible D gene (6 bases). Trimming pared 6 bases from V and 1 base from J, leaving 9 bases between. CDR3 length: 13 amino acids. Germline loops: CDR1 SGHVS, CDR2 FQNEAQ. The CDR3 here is CASREGGQETQYF. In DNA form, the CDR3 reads TGTGCCAGCAGAGAAGGGGGCCAAGAGACCCAGTACTTC.

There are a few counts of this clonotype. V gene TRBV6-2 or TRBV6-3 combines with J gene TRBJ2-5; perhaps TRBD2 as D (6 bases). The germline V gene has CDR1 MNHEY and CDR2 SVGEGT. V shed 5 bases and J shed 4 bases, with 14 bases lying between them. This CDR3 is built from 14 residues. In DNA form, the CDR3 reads TGTGCCAGCAGTCCCCTGACTAGATCAGAGACCCAGTACTTC. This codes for CASSPLTRSETQYF.

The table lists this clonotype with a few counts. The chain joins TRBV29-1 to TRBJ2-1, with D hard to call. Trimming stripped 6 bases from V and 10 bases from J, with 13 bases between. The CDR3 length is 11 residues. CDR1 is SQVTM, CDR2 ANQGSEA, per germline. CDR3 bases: TGCAGCGTCGAAAATGGGTGGGAGCAGTTCTTC. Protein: CSVENGWEQFF.

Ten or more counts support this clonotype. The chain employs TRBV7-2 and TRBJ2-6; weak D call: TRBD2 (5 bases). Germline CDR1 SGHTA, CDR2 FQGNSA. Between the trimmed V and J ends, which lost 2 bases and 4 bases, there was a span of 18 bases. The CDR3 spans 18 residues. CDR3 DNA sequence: TGTGCCAGCAGCTTATTCGGGCTGGAGGATTGGGGGGCCAACGTCCTGACTTTC. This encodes CASSLFGLEDWGANVLTF. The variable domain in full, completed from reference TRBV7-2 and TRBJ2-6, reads GAGVSQSPSNKVTEKGKDVELRCDPISGHTALYWYRQSLGQGLEFLIYFQGNSAPDKSGLPSDRFSAERTGGSVSTLTIQRTQQEDSAVYLCASSLFGLEDWGANVLTFGAGSRLTVL.